These 23 T cell receptor beta chains share one sample of origin, sequenced in a study of T cell changes during pregnancy in multiple sclerosis. TCRdb's copy holds only in-frame clones and misses some; the assay was immunoSEQ multiplex PCR. The table has 60,000 to 75,000 clones, roughly 89% seen once. Here the sequenced sample was peripheral blood, taken in the second trimester of pregnancy. The receptors were gathered from a female donor with multiple sclerosis, enrolled in a pregnancy study.

The chain carries TRBV11-2 and TRBJ2-4; TRBD2 aligns across 7 bases. With 1 base clipped from V and 10 bases from J, the junction kept 7 bases outside the gene matches. The germline V gene has CDR1 SGHAT and CDR2 FQNNGV. This CDR3 comprises 14 residues. CDR3 residues: CASSLGSGIGIQYF. CDR3 nucleotide sequence: TGTGCCAGCAGCTTAGGGAGCGGGATAGGGATTCAGTACTTC.

The chain links TRBV6-6 to TRBJ1-6; the D gene is possibly TRBD1 (5 bases). The CDR3 spans 16 residues. The V end lost 0 bases, the J end lost 5 bases, and 11 bases lay between the germline ends. The V gene's germline CDR1 is MNHNY and CDR2 SVGAGI (reference sequence). CDR3 loop: CASSYSRGFDNSPLHF. The CDR3 DNA reads as TGTGCCAGCAGTTACTCTCGGGGGTTCGATAATTCACCCCTCCACTTT.

This rearrangement joins TRBV7-2 to TRBJ1-1; 12 bases map to TRBD1. CDR3 size: 15 residues. The V gene's germline CDR1 is SGHTA and CDR2 FQGNSA. The trim removed 5 bases at V and 5 bases at J, leaving 6 bases unmatched. As DNA, the CDR3 is TGTGCCAGCAGCGGCCGGGACAGGGGGCGAACTGAAGCTTTCTTT. Translating it yields CASSGRDRGRTEAFF.

The chain couples TRBV11-2 to TRBJ2-7; a weak D match, TRBD1 (6 bases). The CDR3 runs 15 residues. V was shortened by 5 bases and J by 5 bases, with 19 bases between the two germline ends. CDR1 SGHAT and CDR2 FQNNGV come from the germline V gene. The CDR3 DNA sequence: TGTGCCAGCAGCCTTGACAGGACCACCAGGGACGAGCAGTACTTC. It codes for CASSLDRTTRDEQYF.

The CDR3 here is CASSSGTANEKLFF. DNA for the CDR3: TGCGCCAGCAGCTCCGGGACAGCCAATGAAAAACTGTTTTTT. The chain combines TRBV5-1 with TRBJ1-4, with 7 bases that match TRBD1. Losses at the gene ends were 3 bases for V and 5 bases for J; bases not matched to a gene: 4. In germline, CDR1 is SGHRS, CDR2 YFSETQ. CDR3 length equals 14 residues. The full variable domain, its missing parts supplied by reference TRBV5-1 and TRBJ1-4, is KAGVTQTPRYLIKTRGQQVTLSCSPISGHRSVSWYQQTPGQGLQFLFEYFSETQRNKGNFPGRFSGRQFSNSRSEMNVSTLELGDSALYLCASSSGTANEKLFFGSGTQLSVL.

The chain links TRBV4-1 to TRBJ2-7; D remains unclear. Trimming removed 5 bases from V and 4 bases from J, with 12 bases in between. The length of the CDR3 is 13 residues. Germline CDR1 MGHRA, CDR2 YSYEKL. CDR3 region: CASSKGPQYEQYF. CDR3 nucleotide sequence: TGCGCCAGCAGCAAAGGGCCCCAATACGAGCAGTACTTC.

This chain connects TRBV11-3 to TRBJ2-5; 9 nucleotides agree with TRBD1. Germline V lookup: CDR1 SGHNT, CDR2 YENEEA. The CDR3 extends over 16 amino acids. The J segment lost 5 bases and the V segment lost 4 bases, leaving 11 bases of the junction unmatched. CDR3 in DNA: TGTGCCAGCAGCTCCCACCGGGACAGGGCGGGCGAGACCCAGTACTTC. Residues: CASSSHRDRAGETQYF.

The chain employs TRBV7-2 and TRBJ1-5, with 9 bases aligning to TRBD1. Germline values: CDR1 SGHTA, CDR2 FQGNSA. The ends lost 1 base at V and 4 bases at J; junction bases unmatched: 2. This CDR3 contains 15 residues. The CDR3, as DNA: TGTGCCAGCAGCTTAGTGGGACAGGGTAATCAGCCCCAGCATTTT. Protein: CASSLVGQGNQPQHF.

The chain carries TRBV5-6 and TRBJ2-2, with D perhaps TRBD1 (7 bases). V was clipped by 4 bases and J by 2 bases, with 15 bases between them. This CDR3 contains 16 residues. In germline, CDR1 is SGHDT, CDR2 YYEEEE. The CDR3 spells CASSPMRDRNTGELFF. CDR3 bases: TGTGCCAGCAGCCCTATGCGGGACAGAAACACCGGGGAGCTGTTTTTT.

The CDR3 protein is CASSGTGPQEQYF. The CDR3 DNA is TGTGCCAGCAGCGGGACAGGGCCGCAAGAGCAGTACTTC. V gene TRBV2 combines with J gene TRBJ2-7; the match to TRBD1 covers 9 bases. The germline CDR1 and CDR2 sequences are SNHLY and FYNNEI. The V gene end was trimmed by 6 bases and the J gene end by 7 bases; junction bases not matched to a gene: 7. The CDR3 covers 13 residues. Combining the CDR3 with reference TRBV2 and TRBJ2-7 gives the whole variable domain EPEVTQTPSHQVTQMGQEVILRCVPISNHLYFYWYRQILGQKVEFLVSFYNNEISEKSEIFDDQFSVERPDGSNFTLKIRSTKLEDSAMYFCASSGTGPQEQYFGPGTRLTVT.

V is TRBV19 and J is TRBJ2-2, with TRBD1 as a possible D gene (5 bases). V was pared by 9 bases and J by 0 bases, with 11 bases between. Per germline, CDR1 LNHDA and CDR2 SQIVND (reference sequence). The CDR3 is 14 amino acids. The CDR3 DNA is TGTGCCAGCCAGACAGAACCGAACACCGGGGAGCTGTTTTTT. Residues: CASQTEPNTGELFF.

This chain links TRBV23-1 with TRBJ1-2, with D perhaps TRBD1 (6 bases). TRBV23-1 is placed among ORFs of uncertain function. With 4 bases removed from V and 3 bases from J, the gap between germline ends came to 15 bases. The CDR3 consists of 15 residues. DNA of the CDR3: TGCGCCAGCAGTCGCGCCAGGGGCAGGGACTATGGCTACACCTTC. It specifies CASSRARGRDYGYTF.

V gene TRBV18 combines with J gene TRBJ2-3; D not certain. Between the trimmed V and J ends, which lost 3 bases and 4 bases, there was a span of 5 bases. Germline lookup yields CDR1 KGHSH and CDR2 LQKENI. The CDR3 has 12 amino acids. The CDR3 loop reads CASSPAADTQYF. As DNA, the CDR3 is TGTGCCAGCTCACCGGCAGCAGATACGCAGTATTTT.

The J gene is TRBJ2-7, the V gene TRBV30; perhaps TRBD1 as D (6 bases). Trimming shortened V by 4 bases and J by 5 bases, and 12 bases separated the two germline ends. This CDR3 spans 12 amino acids. Germline V gene data show CDR1 as GTSNPN and CDR2 as SVGIG (reference sequence). The CDR3 spells CAWIGGRDEQYF. The DNA of the CDR3 is TGTGCCTGGATTGGGGGCAGGGACGAGCAGTACTTC. The full variable domain, its missing parts supplied by reference TRBV30 and TRBJ2-7, is SQTIHQWPATLVQPVGSPLSLECTVEGTSNPNLYWYRQAAGRGLQLLFYSVGIGQISSEVPQNLSASRPQDRQFILSSKKLLLSDSGFYLCAWIGGRDEQYFGPGTRLTVT.

The chain links TRBV11-1 to TRBJ2-5; D remains ambiguous. In germline, CDR1 is SGHAT, CDR2 FQDESV (reference sequence). V gave up 3 bases and J gave up 1 base, with 6 bases separating them. The CDR3 consists of 13 residues. This CDR3 reads CASSFQVQETQYF. The CDR3 bases are TGTGCCAGCAGCTTCCAGGTCCAAGAGACCCAGTACTTC. The entire variable domain, with the rest obtained from reference TRBV11-1 and TRBJ2-5, is as follows: EAEVAQSPRYKITEKSQAVAFWCDPISGHATLYWYRQILGQGPELLVQFQDESVVDDSQLPKDRFSAERLKGVDSTLKIQPAELGDSAMYLCASSFQVQETQYFGPGTRLLVL.

This rearrangement joins TRBV7-2 to TRBJ2-1; D is possibly TRBD2 (5 bases). In germline, CDR1 is SGHTA, CDR2 FQGNSA. The length of the CDR3 is 15 residues. V lost 1 base and J lost 0, with 7 bases in between. In DNA, the CDR3 is TGTGCCAGCAGCTTAGTTGGGAGCTCCTACAATGAGCAGTTCTTC. Protein sequence: CASSLVGSSYNEQFF.

The chain employs TRBV9 and TRBJ2-3, with a weak D call TRBD2 (5 bases). Germline V gives CDR1 SGDLS, CDR2 YYNGEE. V lost 0 bases and J lost 0, with 11 bases in between. The CDR3 covers 16 residues. DNA of the CDR3: TGTGCCAGCAGCGTAGCAGGCGGGCAGAGCACAGATACGCAGTATTTT. Protein sequence: CASSVAGGQSTDTQYF.

The J gene is TRBJ2-3, the V gene TRBV10-3; unclear D gene. Germline V gives CDR1 ENHRY, CDR2 SYGVKD. This CDR3 spans 11 amino acids. V was clipped by 6 bases and J by 3 bases, with 4 bases between them. In DNA, the CDR3 is TGTGCCATCAGCGGGACAGATACGCAGTATTTT. Its protein product is CAISGTDTQYF.

V gene TRBV2 combines with J gene TRBJ2-3, with TRBD2 as a possible D gene (5 bases). V lost 1 base and J 2 bases, leaving 16 bases between the germline ends. Germline assignment: CDR1 SNHLY and CDR2 FYNNEI. The CDR3 loop spans 17 amino acids. CDR3 nucleotides: TGTGCCAGCAGTGAAGTTTTGCTAGCAAGCGACACAGATACGCAGTATTTT. Its translation is CASSEVLLASDTDTQYF.

The chain has TRBV5-4 and TRBJ2-1; D not resolved. The CDR3 covers 15 residues. Germline V gene data show CDR1 as SGHNT and CDR2 as YYREEE (reference sequence). The germline V and J ends were trimmed by 3 bases and 1 base, with 11 bases remaining between them. CDR3 amino acids: CASSSERSSYNEQFF. The CDR3 bases are TGTGCCAGCAGCTCCGAGCGAAGTTCCTACAATGAGCAGTTCTTC.

The V gene is TRBV5-4, the J gene TRBJ2-1, with D perhaps TRBD1 (5 bases). Germline V gene data show CDR1 as SGHNT and CDR2 as YYREEE (reference sequence). V lost 2 bases to trimming and J lost 9 bases, with 9 bases between them. The CDR3 totals 12 residues. The CDR3 reads CASSLGAGEQFF. Written as DNA, the CDR3 is TGTGCCAGCAGCTTAGGGGCTGGTGAGCAGTTCTTC.

The chain links TRBV9 to TRBJ2-3; D perhaps matches TRBD2 (6 bases). The V and J ends lost 3 bases and 1 base respectively, with 12 bases between them. CDR1 is SGDLS and CDR2 is YYNGEE in the germline V gene. The CDR3 consists of 15 residues. Here the CDR3 DNA reads TGTGCCAGCAGCGCTCCGGGACTCCGCACAGATACGCAGTATTTT. This sequence encodes CASSAPGLRTDTQYF. Variable domain in full (rest from reference TRBV9 and TRBJ2-3): DSGVTQTPKHLITATGQRVTLRCSPRSGDLSVYWYQQSLDQGLQFLIQYYNGEERAKGNILERFSAQQFPDLHSELNLSSLELGDSALYFCASSAPGLRTDTQYFGPGTRLTVL.

This clone was counted a few times. The chain combines TRBV5-8 with TRBJ1-2; TRBD1 might be the D (6 bases). The CDR3 contains 15 residues. Trimming removed 0 bases from V and 1 base from J, with 10 bases in between. The germline gives CDR1 SGHTS, CDR2 YDEGEE. Here the CDR3 DNA reads TGTGCCAGCAGCTTGGGACAGGTGTTTAACTATGGCTACACCTTC. Its protein is CASSLGQVFNYGYTF.